The rows below give T cell receptor beta chains drawn from one sample of a study of blood T cells in healthy people across ages. Each CDR3 protein is one row after TCRdb ran MiXCR on the 5' RACE reads. This table holds hundreds of thousands of distinct CDR3 sequences, approximately 53% found once. Sequencing input: blood. Receptors were obtained from a man between 40 and 49 years old in good health. CDR3s include the opening cysteine and the closing phenylalanine or tryptophan. D genes are given only for firm matches. Size is omitted from some rows. Given values are once, few, many or a class for expanded clones.

J gene	V gene	clone size	CDR3 length	D gene	CDR3 DNA	CDR3 protein
TRBJ2-7	TRBV4-1	few	15	TRBD1	TGCGCCAGCAGACCGGACAGGGCCAGCTCCTACGAGCAGTACTTC	CASRPDRASSYEQYF
TRBJ1-6	TRBV20-1	.	11	.	TGCGGGGGTTCCTATAATTCACCCCTCCACTTT	CGGSYNSPLHF
TRBJ2-3	TRBV20-1	.	14	.	TGCAGTGCTAAGTCGGAGACCGGCACAGATACGCAGTATTTT	CSAKSETGTDTQYF
TRBJ2-7	TRBV20-1	.	15	TRBD1	TGCAGTGCTAGTACTCCAGGGGGTCCCTCCTACGAGCAGTACTTC	CSASTPGGPSYEQYF
TRBJ2-5	TRBV3-1	.	13	.	TGTGCCAGCAGCCAATGGTTGGAGGAGACCCAGTACTTC	CASSQWLEETQYF
TRBJ2-5	TRBV14	few	14	.	TGTGCCAGCAGCCAAGACGGGAACCAAGAGACCCAGTACTTC	CASSQDGNQETQYF
TRBJ1-2	TRBV6-2/TRBV6-3	.	13	.	TGTGCCAGCAGCCCTACCCGGGACTTCGGCTACACCTTC	CASSPTRDFGYTF
TRBJ2-3	TRBV20-1	.	14	.	TGCAGTGCTAGAGATCGCATGAGGTCAGATACGCAGTATTTT	CSARDRMRSDTQYF
TRBJ2-5	TRBV19	.	15	TRBD2	TGTGCCAGTAGTACCATAGCGGGAGGTCGCAATGAGCAGTACTTC	CASSTIAGGRNEQYF
TRBJ2-7	TRBV12-3/TRBV12-4	.	14	.	TGTGCCAGCAGCACACCACGCCGGGTCTACGAGCAGTACTTC	CASSTPRRVYEQYF
TRBJ2-7	TRBV28	.	16	.	TGTGCCACCCACGACCGAGACTCCAGGGGAGCCTACGAGCAGTACTTC	CATHDRDSRGAYEQYF
TRBJ1-1	TRBV6-1	.	14	.	TGTGCCAGCATTTCTGGAACGTTAAACACTGAAGCTTTCTTT	CASISGTLNTEAFF
TRBJ2-2	TRBV29-1	.	14	.	TGCAGCGTTCCCCTGACAACCAACACCGGGGAGCTGTTTTTT	CSVPLTTNTGELFF
TRBJ2-7	TRBV29-1	few	13	.	TGCAGCGTTGAAGGGACTTCAACCTACGAGCAGTACTTC	CSVEGTSTYEQYF
TRBJ1-2	TRBV29-1	few	16	.	TGCAGCGTCCCGGAGGGGACGAGTATCGCTAACTATGGCTACACCTTC	CSVPEGTSIANYGYTF
TRBJ1-2	TRBV25-1	.	15	.	TGTGCCAGCAGTGAATTTTGGGACCCTAACTATGGCTACACCTTC	CASSEFWDPNYGYTF
TRBJ2-4	TRBV7-2	.	17	.	TGTGCCAGCAGCATCCTTACAGGGTCGGGGTTTAGGGACATTCAGTACTTC	CASSILTGSGFRDIQYF
TRBJ2-5	TRBV20-1	many	12	TRBD2	TGCAGTGCTAGGGCTTCCGGGACTAGCCAGTACTTC	CSARASGTSQYF
TRBJ2-3	TRBV28	.	19	TRBD2	TGTGCCAGCAGTTCCACCGGGACTAGCGGGGGGTTGAAGGCAGATACGCAGTATTTT	CASSSTGTSGGLKADTQYF
TRBJ1-6	TRBV12-3/TRBV12-4	.	15	.	TGTGCCAGCAGTTTAGCGCTCGGGGCTAATTCACCCCTCCACTTT	CASSLALGANSPLHF
TRBJ2-3	TRBV29-1	.	14	TRBD2	TGCAGCGTCGCCAGCGGGGGGGGCCCAGATACGCAGTATTTT	CSVASGGGPDTQYF
TRBJ2-1	TRBV4-2	.	15	.	TGTGCCAGCAGCCAAGAATGGCAGGCCTCCAATGAGCAGTTCTTC	CASSQEWQASNEQFF
TRBJ2-1	TRBV20-1	.	14	.	TGCAGTGCTAGCCTCTTGCCGGACTTAGGGGAGCAGTTCTTC	CSASLLPDLGEQFF
TRBJ1-4	TRBV6-6	.	17	.	TGTGCCAGCCTACCGGGACTGGCGACGGGGGGTAATGAAAAACTGTTTTTT	CASLPGLATGGNEKLFF
TRBJ2-2	TRBV5-1	once	16	.	TGCGCCAGCAGCCTGGAAGGAGGGAGCCTCACCGGGGAGCTGTTTTTT	CASSLEGGSLTGELFF
TRBJ2-1	TRBV4-3	.	14	.	TGCGCCAGCAGCCCCCACACGGTAAAGGGTGAGCAGTTCTTC	CASSPHTVKGEQFF
TRBJ2-5	TRBV20-1	few	15	.	TGCAGTGCCGCGGACGGGGGCTCGGGTGGGGAGACCCAGTACTTC	CSAADGGSGGETQYF
TRBJ1-2	TRBV18	.	14	.	TGTGCCAGCTCACCACCGGACAAGCTCTATGGCTACACCTTC	CASSPPDKLYGYTF
TRBJ2-7	TRBV12-3/TRBV12-4	few	15	TRBD2	TGTGCCAGCAGTTTATGGGGGAGGGCTTCAAGCGAGCAGTACTTC	CASSLWGRASSEQYF
TRBJ1-2	TRBV5-1	.	15	.	TGCGCCAGCAGCTTGCCCGCCCCGGTAGGACACGGCTACACCTTC	CASSLPAPVGHGYTF
TRBJ2-1	TRBV4-2	few	15	.	TGTGCCAGCAGCTTAGATCCTGACGTCCGGGATGAGCAGTTCTTC	CASSLDPDVRDEQFF
TRBJ2-7	TRBV25-1	.	15	.	TGTGCCAGCAGCGAGCGAACCGGGCCCCCTAACGAGCAGTACTTC	CASSERTGPPNEQYF
TRBJ1-1	TRBV10-3	once	11	.	TGTGCCATCAGGGTAAATGATGAAGCTTTCTTT	CAIRVNDEAFF
TRBJ2-7	TRBV14	few	13	.	TGTGCCAGCAGCCCACTCATCCGCGGCGAGCAGTACTTC	CASSPLIRGEQYF
TRBJ2-1	TRBV6-5	.	15	TRBD2	TGTGCCAGCAGGGAACTAGCGGGAGTAATCAATGAGCAGTTCTTC	CASRELAGVINEQFF
TRBJ2-1	TRBV5-1	once	15	TRBD2	TGCGCCAGCAGCTTTAGACTAGCGGGAGGGCACGGGCAGTTCTTC	CASSFRLAGGHGQFF
TRBJ2-6	TRBV7-2	few	16	.	TGTGCCAGCAGCTTAGCGTCGGGGGCTGGGGCCAACGTCCTGACTTTC	CASSLASGAGANVLTF
TRBJ2-5	TRBV6-2/TRBV6-3	.	13	.	TGTGCCAGCAGTTACCGGGCAGTAGAGACCCAGTACTTC	CASSYRAVETQYF
TRBJ2-7	TRBV10-3	.	13	.	TGTGCCATCAGTGAGTCCGGGGCTTACGAGCAGTACTTC	CAISESGAYEQYF
TRBJ2-6	TRBV15	.	16	TRBD1	TGTGCCACCAGCAGAGGACAGGGTACTGGGGCCAACGTCCTGACTTTC	CATSRGQGTGANVLTF
TRBJ2-5	TRBV5-1	.	15	.	TGCGCCAGCAGCGACTTAATTCCACCGGAAGAGACCCAGTACTTC	CASSDLIPPEETQYF
TRBJ2-5	TRBV3-1	.	13	.	TGTGCCAGCAGCCAACAACGGGGAGAGACCCAGTACTTC	CASSQQRGETQYF
TRBJ2-5	TRBV28	.	14	TRBD2	TGTGCCAGCAGTTCCGGGGGGGCGATTGAGACCCAGTACTTC	CASSSGGAIETQYF
TRBJ2-1	TRBV5-6	.	18	.	TGTGCCAGCAGCTTAGATAACCCAGGGAACCCATCTTGGAATGAGCAGTTCTTC	CASSLDNPGNPSWNEQFF
TRBJ2-4	TRBV7-2	.	14	TRBD2	TGTGCCAGCAGCCGGACTAGCGGGAGACGGGAGCAGTACTTC	CASSRTSGRREQYF
TRBJ2-1	TRBV20-1	.	13	.	TGCAGTGCCGCCCTACAGGGTAGCAATGAGCAGTTCTTC	CSAALQGSNEQFF
TRBJ2-6	TRBV4-3	few	15	.	TGCGCCAGCAGCCAAGATCCCCCTGGGGCCAACGTCCTGACTTTC	CASSQDPPGANVLTF
TRBJ1-2	TRBV5-1	many	14	.	TGCGCCAGCAGCTTGGACCTCAACAACTATGGCTACACCTTC	CASSLDLNNYGYTF
TRBJ2-5	TRBV10-3	.	14	.	TGTGCCATCAGTGGACAGTTGGGTCAAGAGACCCAGTACTTC	CAISGQLGQETQYF
TRBJ1-1	TRBV6-1	once	12	.	TGTGCCAGCAGTGAACCGAACACTGAAGCTTTCTTT	CASSEPNTEAFF
TRBJ1-2	TRBV20-1	few	10	.	TGCAGTGCTGGGCGGGATGGCTACACCTTC	CSAGRDGYTF
TRBJ2-1	TRBV9	.	14	.	TGTGCCAGCAGCCCTCCGTCGGGCTCCAATGAGCAGTTCTTC	CASSPPSGSNEQFF
TRBJ1-2	TRBV9	.	16	TRBD1	TGTGCCAGCAGCGTATTTGACAGGGCATCTTCCTATGGCTACACCTTC	CASSVFDRASSYGYTF
TRBJ2-7	TRBV10-3	.	15	TRBD2	TGTGCCATCACTTCTAGCGGGAGTGACTCCTACGAGCAGTACTTC	CAITSSGSDSYEQYF
TRBJ1-5	TRBV4-1	.	16	TRBD1	TGCGCCAGCAGCCAAATTGGGGGACAGGGCGGCCAGCCCCAGCATTTT	CASSQIGGQGGQPQHF
TRBJ2-7	TRBV7-2	.	16	TRBD2	TGTGCCAGCAGCTCGAGCCTAGCGGGAGGGCCCTACGAGCAGTACTTC	CASSSSLAGGPYEQYF
TRBJ1-2	TRBV12-3/TRBV12-4	.	14	.	TGTGCCAGCAGTTTAGGGAGGTCCTTTGACGGCTACACCTTC	CASSLGRSFDGYTF
TRBJ1-6	TRBV5-1	.	16	TRBD1	TGCGCCAGCAGCCTTTTCGGGACAGTGAATAATTCACCCCTCCACTTT	CASSLFGTVNNSPLHF
TRBJ2-7	TRBV12-3/TRBV12-4	.	15	TRBD1	TGTGCCAGCAGCCGCAAACAGGGGGCGGTTTACGAGCAGTACTTC	CASSRKQGAVYEQYF
TRBJ2-6	TRBV9	many	15	.	TGTGCCAGCAGCTTCTCTAGCTCTGGGGCCAACGTCCTGACTTTC	CASSFSSSGANVLTF